Described below is a single TCR beta chain sequence and its context. Its matching antigen is unknown. Because it lacks the conserved phenylalanine or tryptophan at the end, this CDR3 is likely a read error. The template was RNA from unsorted bulk tissue. This non-tumor lung sample came from over 3 cm beyond the tumor edge. The sample comes from a study of tumor and adjacent non-tumor tissue in lung cancer. Study-wide findings and caveats: Higher tumor TCR diversity was associated with shorter survival.

Three rounds of nested PCR, following a modified ARM-PCR protocol, produced the TCRbeta library. TCRdb re-called the multiplex PCR reads through MiXCR, storing one row per CDR3 protein. The sample shows about 110,000 distinct CDR3 sequences, 60% to 65% of them seen only once. This TCR derives from a man between 60 and 70 years old with non-small cell lung cancer. Sequenced input: distant non-tumor lung tissue.

The CDR3 here is CASSQESDAEQYL. The CDR3 DNA reads TGCGCCAGCAGCCAAGAAAGTGATGCTGAGCAGTACCTC. J is TRBJ2-7 and V is TRBV4-3, with D unclear. V gave up 0 bases and J gave up 7 bases, with 10 bases separating them. Germline loops: CDR1 LGHNA, CDR2 YSLEER. CDR3 length: 13 residues.